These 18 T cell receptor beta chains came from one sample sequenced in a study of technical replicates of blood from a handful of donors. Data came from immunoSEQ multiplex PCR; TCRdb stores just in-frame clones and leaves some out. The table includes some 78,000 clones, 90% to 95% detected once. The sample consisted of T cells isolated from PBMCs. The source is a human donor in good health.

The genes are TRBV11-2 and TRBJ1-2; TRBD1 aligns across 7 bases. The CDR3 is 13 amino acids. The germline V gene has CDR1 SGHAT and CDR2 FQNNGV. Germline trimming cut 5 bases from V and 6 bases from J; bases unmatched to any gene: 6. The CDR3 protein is CASSRYTGDGYTF. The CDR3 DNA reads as TGTGCCAGCAGCCGATATACAGGGGATGGCTACACCTTC.

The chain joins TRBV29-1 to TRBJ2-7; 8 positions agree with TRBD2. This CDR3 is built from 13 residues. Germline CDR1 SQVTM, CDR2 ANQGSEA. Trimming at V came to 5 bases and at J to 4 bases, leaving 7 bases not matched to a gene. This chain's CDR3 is CSVPGLDPYEQYF. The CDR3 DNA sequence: TGCAGCGTTCCGGGACTAGACCCGTACGAGCAGTACTTC.

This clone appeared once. Here the CDR3 reads CASSTTDGPQPQHF. The CDR3 DNA reads TGTGCCAGTAGTACCACAGACGGCCCCCAGCCCCAGCATTTT. This sequence joins TRBV19 and TRBJ1-5; no reliable D call. The V gene lost 4 bases and the J gene lost 7 bases, with 14 bases spanning the gap. The CDR3 runs 14 residues. The germline V gene encodes CDR1 LNHDA and CDR2 SQIVND (reference sequence).

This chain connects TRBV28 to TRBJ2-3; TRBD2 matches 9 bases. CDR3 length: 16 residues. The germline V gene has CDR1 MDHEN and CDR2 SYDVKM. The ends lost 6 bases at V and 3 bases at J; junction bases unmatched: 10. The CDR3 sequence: CASRGPSGMRTDTQYF. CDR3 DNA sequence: TGTGCCAGCAGGGGGCCTAGCGGGATGAGGACAGATACGCAGTATTTT.

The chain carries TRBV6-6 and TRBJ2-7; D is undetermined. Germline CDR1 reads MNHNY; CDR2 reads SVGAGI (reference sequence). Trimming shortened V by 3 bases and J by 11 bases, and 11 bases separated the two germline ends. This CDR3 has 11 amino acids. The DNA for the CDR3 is TGTGCCAGCAGTTATCGCGAAGTCGAGTACTTC. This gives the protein CASSYREVEYF.

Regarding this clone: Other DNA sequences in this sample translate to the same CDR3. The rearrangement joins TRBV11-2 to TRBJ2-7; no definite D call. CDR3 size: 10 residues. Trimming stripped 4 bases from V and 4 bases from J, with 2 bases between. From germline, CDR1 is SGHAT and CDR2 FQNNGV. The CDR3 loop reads CASSSYEQYF. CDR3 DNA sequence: TGTGCCAGCAGCTCGTACGAGCAGTACTTC.

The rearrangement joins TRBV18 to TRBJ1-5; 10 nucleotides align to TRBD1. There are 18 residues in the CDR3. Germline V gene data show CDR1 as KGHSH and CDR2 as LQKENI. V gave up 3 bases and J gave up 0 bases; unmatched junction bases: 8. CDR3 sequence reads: CASSPKDRGSYSNQPQHF. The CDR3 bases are TGTGCCAGCTCACCTAAGGACAGGGGGAGTTATAGCAATCAGCCCCAGCATTTT.

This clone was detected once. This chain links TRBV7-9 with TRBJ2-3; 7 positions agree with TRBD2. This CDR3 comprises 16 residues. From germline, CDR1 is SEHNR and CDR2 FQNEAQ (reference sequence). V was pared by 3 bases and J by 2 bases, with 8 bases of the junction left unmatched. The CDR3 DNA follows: TGTGCCAGCAGCTTGACAACGGGACTAAACACAGATACGCAGTATTTT. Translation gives CASSLTTGLNTDTQYF.

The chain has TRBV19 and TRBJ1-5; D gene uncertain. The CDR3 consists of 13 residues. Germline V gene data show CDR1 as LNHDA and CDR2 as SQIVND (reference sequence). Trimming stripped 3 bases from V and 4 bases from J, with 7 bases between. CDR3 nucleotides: TGTGCCAGTAGTATCATACAGAATCAGCCCCAGCATTTT. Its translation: CASSIIQNQPQHF.

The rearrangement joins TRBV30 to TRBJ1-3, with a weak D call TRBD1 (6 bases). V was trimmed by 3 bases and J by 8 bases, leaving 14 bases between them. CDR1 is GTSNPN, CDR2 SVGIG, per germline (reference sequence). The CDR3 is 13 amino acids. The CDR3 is CAWRQGIGDTIYF. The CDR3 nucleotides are TGTGCCTGGAGGCAGGGGATCGGGGACACCATATATTTT.

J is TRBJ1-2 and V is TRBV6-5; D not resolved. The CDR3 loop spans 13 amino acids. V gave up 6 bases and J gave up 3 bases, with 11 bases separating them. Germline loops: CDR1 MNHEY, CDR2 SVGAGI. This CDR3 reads CASSTSAYYGYTF. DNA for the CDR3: TGTGCCAGCAGCACCAGTGCTTACTATGGCTACACCTTC.

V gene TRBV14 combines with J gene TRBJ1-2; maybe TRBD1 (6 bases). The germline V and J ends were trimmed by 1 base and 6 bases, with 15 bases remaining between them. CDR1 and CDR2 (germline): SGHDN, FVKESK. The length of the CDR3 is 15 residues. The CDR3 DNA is TGTGCCAGCAGCCAAGTATTCTCAGGGGTGGATGGCTACACCTTC. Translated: CASSQVFSGVDGYTF.

Written as DNA, the CDR3 is TGTGCCAGCAGTTCTATAGCGGGGTTCACAGATACGCAGTATTTT. Amino acids: CASSSIAGFTDTQYF. V and J are TRBV6-6 and TRBJ2-3; 8 bases are shared with TRBD2. V trimming: 4 bases; J trimming: 2 bases; junction bases outside the gene matches: 5. Germline V gene lookup returns CDR1 MNHNY and CDR2 SVGAGI (reference sequence). The CDR3 has 15 residues.

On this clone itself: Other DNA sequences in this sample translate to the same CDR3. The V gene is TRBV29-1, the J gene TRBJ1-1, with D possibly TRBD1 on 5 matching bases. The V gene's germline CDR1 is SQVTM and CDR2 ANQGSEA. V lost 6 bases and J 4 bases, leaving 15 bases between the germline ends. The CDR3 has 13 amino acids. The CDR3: CSVEVGGGTEAFF. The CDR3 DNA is TGCAGCGTCGAGGTTGGGGGGGGCACTGAAGCTTTCTTT.

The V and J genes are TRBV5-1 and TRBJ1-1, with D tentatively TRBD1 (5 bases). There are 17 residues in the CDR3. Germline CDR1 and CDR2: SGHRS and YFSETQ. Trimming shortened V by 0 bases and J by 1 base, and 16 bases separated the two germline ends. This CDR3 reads CASSLVPGGVGNTEAFF. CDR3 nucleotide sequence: TGCGCCAGCAGCTTGGTTCCCGGGGGGGTCGGGAACACTGAAGCTTTCTTT.

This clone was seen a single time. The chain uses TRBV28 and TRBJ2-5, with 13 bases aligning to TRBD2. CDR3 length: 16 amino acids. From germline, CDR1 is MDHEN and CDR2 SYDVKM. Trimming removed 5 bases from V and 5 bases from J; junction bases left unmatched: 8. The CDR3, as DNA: TGTGCCAGCAGTCTCGGACTAGCGGGAGATGGGGAGACCCAGTACTTC. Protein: CASSLGLAGDGETQYF.

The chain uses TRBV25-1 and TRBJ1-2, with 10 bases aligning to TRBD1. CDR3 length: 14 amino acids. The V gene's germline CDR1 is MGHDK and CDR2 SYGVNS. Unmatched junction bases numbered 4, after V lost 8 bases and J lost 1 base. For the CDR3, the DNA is TGTGCCAGCGCAGGACAGGGGGTTAACTATGGCTACACCTTC. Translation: CASAGQGVNYGYTF.

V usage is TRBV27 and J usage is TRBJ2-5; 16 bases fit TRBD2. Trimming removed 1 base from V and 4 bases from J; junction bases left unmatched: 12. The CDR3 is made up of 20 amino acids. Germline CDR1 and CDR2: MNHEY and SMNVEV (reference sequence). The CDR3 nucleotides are TGTGCCAGCAGTTTATACTATGGGACTAGCGGGAGGGCCTTAATAGAGACCCAGTACTTC. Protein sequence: CASSLYYGTSGRALIETQYF.